Sequencing of this T cell receptor beta chain was carried out in a study of blood T cell repertoires in COVID-19. Study as a whole: The origin of the acute and convalescent COVID-19 samples was the United States, Italy and Spain. T cells, B-cell-depleted T cells, or PBMCs provided the cDNA or gDNA that served as material.

The CDR3 loop spans 15 amino acids. The germline CDR1 and CDR2 sequences are LNHNV and YYDKDF (reference sequence). The trim removed 5 bases at V and 7 bases at J, leaving 7 bases unmatched. Authors' methods: Amplifying reference gene primers gave estimates of nucleated cell counts. Libraries were prepared by immunoSEQ multiplex PCR; TCRdb keeps only in-frame clonotypes and omits some of them. That table supplies the V and J calls and clone size; D and trimming were determined from the DNA. This table holds tens of thousands of clones, about nine tenths found once. The chain combines TRBV15 with TRBJ2-1; 11 bases align to TRBD2. The sequence was obtained from a man between 45 and 60 years old with active or convalescent COVID-19. The sequenced sample consisted of peripheral blood. Here the CDR3 reads CATSVRLAGTNEQFF. Here the CDR3 DNA reads TGTGCCACCAGCGTCCGACTAGCGGGGACAAATGAGCAGTTCTTC.